A selection of T cell receptor beta chains follows, all from one sample in a study of OX40 agonist ivuxolimab in advanced cancers. Sequencing was performed with immunoSEQ multiplex PCR; in TCRdb, only in-frame clones are kept and a portion is missing. Among roughly 22,000 clones, roughly nine tenths were seen once, and the ten largest hold 29%. The material was CD4+ or CD8+ T cells sorted from blood, obtained in a trial of the OX40 agonist ivuxolimab. The receptors were gathered from an adult with an advanced solid tumor such as melanoma, head and neck, liver or kidney cancer. CDR3s include the opening cysteine and the closing phenylalanine or tryptophan.

>TRBV6-6
CASSYGQPYNSPLHF
>TRBV2
CASSWGPNEQFF
>TRBV11-3
CASSLHSSGGFNEQFF
>TRBV2
CASGLGTGVYEQYF
>TRBV5-3
CARSPPGPGDEQFF
>TRBV19
CASSIRLQGFSTDTQYF
>TRBV9
CASSVGSGADAFF
>TRBV7-6
CASSQPGPGEQFF
>TRBV7-7
CASSHGPRHQETQYF
>TRBV6-5
CASISGTEAFF
>TRBV28
CASSFSLGVGDEKLFF
>TRBV28
CASSFGPERGETQYF
>TRBV6-5
CASSRQGCNQPQHF
>TRBV4-2
CASYPGTPFGEAFF
>TRBV11-3
CASSSAWEGPTEAFF
>TRBV27
CASSLSGPFDGYTF
>TRBV27
CASRDESSYNEQFF
>TRBV6-5
CASSYAGGVEAFF